The source of this TCR beta chain is a study of T cells in Graves' hyperthyroidism and ophthalmopathy. Study details: Sampling of peripheral blood happened at initial diagnosis, prior to any treatment.

Subjects aged 18 to 65 presented with newly diagnosed hyperthyroidism of less than 2 months' duration. An approximately 10 ml volume of fresh peripheral blood provided the PBMCs. This clonotype has a count of ten or more. The CDR3 extends over 17 amino acids. The V segment lost 5 bases and the J segment 8 bases; nucleotides outside the gene matches: 9. Regions amplified from RNA transcripts were the TCR beta CDR3 regions. The HTBI primer set served for first-round RT-PCR of the TCR CDR3. MiXCR, applied by TCRdb to the multiplex PCR reads, yields one record per CDR3 protein. The sample includes about 580,000 distinct CDR3 sequences, more than 11% of them seen just once.

Input material: blood. The TCR was taken from a woman in her thirties with Graves' hyperthyroidism that later progressed to Graves' ophthalmopathy. The chain joins TRBV12-3 or TRBV12-4 to TRBJ2-1; 16 nucleotides align to TRBD2. The DNA of the CDR3 is TGTGCCAGCAGTCTGGGACTAGCGGGAGGGCCCGAGGATGAGCAGTTCTTC. This sequence encodes CASSLGLAGGPEDEQFF.